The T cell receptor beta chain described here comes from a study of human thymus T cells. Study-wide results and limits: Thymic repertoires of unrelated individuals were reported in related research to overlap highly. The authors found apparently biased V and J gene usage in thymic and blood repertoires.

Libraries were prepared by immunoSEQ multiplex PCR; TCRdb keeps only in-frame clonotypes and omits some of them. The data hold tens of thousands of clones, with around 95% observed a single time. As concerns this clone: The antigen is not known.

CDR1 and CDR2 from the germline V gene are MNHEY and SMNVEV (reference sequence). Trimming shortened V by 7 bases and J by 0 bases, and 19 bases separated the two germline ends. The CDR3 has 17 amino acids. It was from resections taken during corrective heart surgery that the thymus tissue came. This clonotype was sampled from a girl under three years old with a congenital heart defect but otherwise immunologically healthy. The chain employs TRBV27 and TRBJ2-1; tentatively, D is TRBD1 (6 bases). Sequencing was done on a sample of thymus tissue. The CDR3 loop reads CASTGAHRAASYNEQFF. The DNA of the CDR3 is TGTGCCAGCACCGGGGCCCACAGGGCCGCCTCCTACAATGAGCAGTTCTTC.